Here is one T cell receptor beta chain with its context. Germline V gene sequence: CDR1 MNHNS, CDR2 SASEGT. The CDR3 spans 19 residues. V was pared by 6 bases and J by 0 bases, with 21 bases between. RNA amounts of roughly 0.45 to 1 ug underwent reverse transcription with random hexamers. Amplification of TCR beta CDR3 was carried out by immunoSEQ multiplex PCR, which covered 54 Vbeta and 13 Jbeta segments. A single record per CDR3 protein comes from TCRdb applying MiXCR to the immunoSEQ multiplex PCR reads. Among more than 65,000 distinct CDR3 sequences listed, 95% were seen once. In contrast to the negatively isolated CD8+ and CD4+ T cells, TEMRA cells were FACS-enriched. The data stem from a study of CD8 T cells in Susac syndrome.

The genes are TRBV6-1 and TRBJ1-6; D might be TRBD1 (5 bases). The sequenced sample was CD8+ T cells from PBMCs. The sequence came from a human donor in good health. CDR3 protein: CASRSQVGGGSSYNSPLHF. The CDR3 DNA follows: TGTGCCAGCAGATCCCAAGTGGGGGGAGGTAGCTCCTATAATTCACCCCTCCACTTT.